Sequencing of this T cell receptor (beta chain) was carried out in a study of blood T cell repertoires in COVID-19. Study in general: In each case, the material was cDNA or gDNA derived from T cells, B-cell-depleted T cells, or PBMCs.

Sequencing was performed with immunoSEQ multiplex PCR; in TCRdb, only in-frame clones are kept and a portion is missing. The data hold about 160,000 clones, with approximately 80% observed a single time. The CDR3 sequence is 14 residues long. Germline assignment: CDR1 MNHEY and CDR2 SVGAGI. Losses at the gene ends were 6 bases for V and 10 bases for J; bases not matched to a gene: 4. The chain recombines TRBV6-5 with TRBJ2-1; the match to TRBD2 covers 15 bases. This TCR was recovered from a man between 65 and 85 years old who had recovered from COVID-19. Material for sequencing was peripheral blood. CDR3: CASSRGLAGGEQFF. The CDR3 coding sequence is TGTGCCAGCAGCCGTGGACTAGCGGGAGGGGAGCAGTTCTTC.